This T cell receptor beta chain was observed in a study of radiotherapy plus CTLA-4 blockade in lung cancer. Background on the study: Patients showed objective responses in 15% to 20% of cases, and disease control was achieved by under 35%.

In the case of this clone: Antigen unknown.

TCRdb's copy holds only in-frame clones and misses some; the assay was immunoSEQ multiplex PCR. The table shows 80,000 or so clones, with about 79% occurring only once. Germline V gene lookup returns CDR1 SGHTA and CDR2 FQGTGA. CDR3 size: 15 residues. J was trimmed by 4 bases and V by 5 bases; bases with no gene match: 6. Overall study findings and caveats: Expansion in blood of tumor-derived TCR clones was seen after radiotherapy plus ipilimumab.

CTLA-4 blockade using ipilimumab, together with focal radiation, was received by patients with chemo-refractory metastatic non-small-cell lung cancer. The chain carries TRBV7-3 and TRBJ2-1; TRBD2 matches 9 bases. This clonotype originated in a human donor with non-small cell lung cancer who had a partial response to radiotherapy plus ipilimumab. Some clones in this sample may be carry-over from other donors' samples. This specimen was peripheral blood, taken from a patient treated with radiotherapy plus ipilimumab. The DNA for the CDR3 is TGTGCCAGCAGCCGTGGCGGGGGGGGATACAATGAGCAGTTCTTC. Residues: CASSRGGGGYNEQFF. The full variable domain, rest sourced from reference TRBV7-3 and TRBJ2-1, is GAGVSQTPSNKVTEKGKYVELRCDPISGHTALYWYRQSLGQGPEFLIYFQGTGAADDSGLPNDRFFAVRPEGSVSTLKIQRTERGDSAVYLCASSRGGGGYNEQFFGPGTRLTVL.